The present T cell receptor beta chain was sequenced within a study of prognosis after radiotherapy for stage I lung cancer. Overall study context: Histologically, the tumors comprised squamous cell carcinoma in more than 5 patients and adenocarcinoma in eleven to twelve. Study-wide results and limits: Patients developing distant metastases showed lower Shannon entropy after stereotactic body radiation therapy.

This clonotype was recorded many times. Antigen specificity is unknown. The CDR3 consists of 17 residues. Trimming took 2 bases from V and 4 from J; bases not matched to a gene: 9. The germline CDR1 and CDR2 sequences are SGHNT and YYREEE (reference sequence). Two-round multiplex PCR, the amplification method, yielded TCR beta CDR3 from genomic DNA. First-round PCR, the initial amplification, used primers specific to each TRBV and TRBJ gene. TCRdb recomputed calls from the multiplex PCR reads with MiXCR, one row per CDR3 protein. The repertoire holds approximately 10,000 distinct CDR3 sequences, around 40% seen once, with about 50% in the top ten.

The TCR was taken from a donor over 45 with non-small cell lung cancer. Sample: PBMCs, taken before or after stereotactic body radiation therapy (not recorded which). The chain combines TRBV5-4 with TRBJ2-5; TRBD2 agrees at 12 bases. DNA of the CDR3: TGTGCCAGCAGCTTTCCTAGCGGGGGGGCGGAGGGAGAGACCCAGTACTTC. Protein: CASSFPSGGAEGETQYF.